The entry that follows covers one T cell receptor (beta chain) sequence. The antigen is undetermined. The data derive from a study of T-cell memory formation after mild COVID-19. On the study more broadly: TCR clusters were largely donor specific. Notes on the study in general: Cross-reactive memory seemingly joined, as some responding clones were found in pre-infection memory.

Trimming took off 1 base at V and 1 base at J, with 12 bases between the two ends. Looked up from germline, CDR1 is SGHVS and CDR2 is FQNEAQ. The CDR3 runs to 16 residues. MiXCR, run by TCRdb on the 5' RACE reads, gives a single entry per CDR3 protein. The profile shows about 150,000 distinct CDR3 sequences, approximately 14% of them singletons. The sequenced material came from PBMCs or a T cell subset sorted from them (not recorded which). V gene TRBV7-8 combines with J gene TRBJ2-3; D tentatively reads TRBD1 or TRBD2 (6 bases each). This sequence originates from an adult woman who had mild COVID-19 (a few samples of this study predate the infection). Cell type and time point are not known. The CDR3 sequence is CASSLGWGARTDTQYF. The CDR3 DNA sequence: TGTGCCAGCAGCTTAGGATGGGGGGCTCGCACAGATACGCAGTATTTT.